This entry lists 11 T cell receptor beta chains sequenced from one sample in a study of cytomegalovirus exposure and HLA in healthy donors (TCRdb year 2017). To prepare the library, the immunoSEQ multiplex PCR assay was applied. Held by TCRdb, this immuneACCESS table contains in-frame sequences only and omits some clones. Under half of the omission traces to an unresolved V gene where checked; the cause of the rest is unknown. The sample table contains approximately 160,000 clones; only one count was recorded for 91% of them. About 2.9% of the sample rests with the top ten. Sequencing used PBMCs. These receptors all come from a woman aged 18 to 35 in good health and CMV-seropositive.

The rearrangement joins TRBV5-6 to TRBJ1-4; D possibly corresponds to TRBD1 (5 bases). Trimming took off 1 base at V and 8 bases at J, with 15 bases between the two ends. This CDR3 has 15 amino acids. The germline gives CDR1 SGHDT, CDR2 YYEEEE. This chain's CDR3 is CASSLFNPGWEKLFF. CDR3 DNA: TGTGCCAGCAGCTTGTTTAACCCAGGGTGGGAAAAACTGTTTTTT.

The chain joins TRBV9 to TRBJ2-1, with 12 bases that match TRBD2. The trim removed 0 bases at V and 2 bases at J, leaving 0 bases unmatched. The V gene's germline CDR1 is SGDLS and CDR2 YYNGEE. The CDR3 runs 16 residues. CDR3: CASSVASGRAYNEQFF. CDR3 in DNA: TGTGCCAGCAGCGTAGCTAGCGGGAGGGCCTACAATGAGCAGTTCTTC.

This clone has more than one count but fewer than ten. The rearrangement uses TRBV19 and TRBJ2-1, with 9 bases fitting TRBD1. V dropped 6 bases and J dropped 8; count of bases not matched to a gene: 11. CDR1 LNHDA and CDR2 SQIVND come from the germline V gene (reference sequence). The CDR3 loop spans 15 amino acids. CDR3 nucleotide sequence: TGTGCCAGTAGGGGGACAGGGAACCCGTCCGATGAGCAGTTCTTC. This encodes CASRGTGNPSDEQFF.

J is TRBJ1-2 and V is TRBV19; perhaps TRBD1 as D (5 bases). The CDR3 extends over 15 amino acids. The V and J ends lost 1 base and 1 base respectively, with 10 bases between them. Germline-derived CDR1 and CDR2 are LNHDA and SQIVND (reference sequence). The chain's CDR3 is CASSIGDWSNYGYTF. Here the CDR3 DNA reads TGTGCCAGTAGTATAGGGGACTGGAGTAACTATGGCTACACCTTC.

This chain joins TRBV4-1 and TRBJ2-1, with 8 bases fitting TRBD1. Germline V CDR1 and CDR2: MGHRA, YSYEKL. Trimming at V came to 0 bases and at J to 9 bases, leaving 13 bases not matched to a gene. The CDR3 loop spans 17 amino acids. CDR3 region: CASSQDPARGLVGEQFF. The CDR3 DNA reads TGCGCCAGCAGCCAAGATCCGGCCAGGGGGCTAGTGGGTGAGCAGTTCTTC.

The chain has TRBV7-6 and TRBJ2-5; maybe TRBD2 (7 bases). V lost 5 bases to trimming and J lost 5 bases, with 21 bases between them. This CDR3 region has 16 residues. The germline CDR1 and CDR2 sequences are SGHVS and FNYEAQ. CDR3 nucleotides: TGTGCCAGCAGCCCTAGCGGACCGGGGGCCGGGGAGACCCAGTACTTC. It yields the protein CASSPSGPGAGETQYF.

The chain employs TRBV14 and TRBJ2-1, with 13 bases matching TRBD2. This CDR3 is 17 amino acids long. The J segment lost 2 bases and the V segment lost 4 bases, leaving 5 bases of the junction unmatched. Looked up from germline, CDR1 is SGHDN and CDR2 is FVKESK. The CDR3 reads CASSRGLAGETYNEQFF. The CDR3 DNA reads TGTGCCAGCAGCCGTGGACTAGCGGGAGAAACCTACAATGAGCAGTTCTTC.

The V call is TRBV21-1, the J call TRBJ2-7; the D call TRBD2 from the table was never checked on the DNA. TRBV21-1 is shown as a pseudogene. This CDR3 region has 18 residues. The CDR3 nucleotides are TGTGCCAGCAGCAAAGGTTCCTCGGGGGATACGGACTCCTACGAGCAGTACTTC. Translating it yields CASSKGSSGDTDSYEQYF.

V usage is TRBV6-6 and J usage is TRBJ2-4; D is perhaps TRBD1 (6 bases). Trimming shortened V by 6 bases and J by 0 bases, and 12 bases separated the two germline ends. CDR3 size: 15 residues. Germline CDR1 reads MNHNY; CDR2 reads SVGAGI (reference sequence). The CDR3, as DNA: TGTGCCAGCAGCCAGGGGCAATTAGCCAAAAACATTCAGTACTTC. Translation gives CASSQGQLAKNIQYF.

The chain uses TRBV19 and TRBJ1-2; the D is unclear. Trimming took 8 bases from V and 8 from J, leaving 15 bases between them. The CDR3 sequence is 12 residues long. Germline V CDR1 and CDR2: LNHDA, SQIVND (reference sequence). The CDR3 is CASDGGIPGYTF. The CDR3 nucleotides are TGTGCCAGTGACGGCGGCATTCCGGGCTACACCTTC.

This chain connects TRBV28 to TRBJ1-5, with 9 bases aligning to TRBD1. Trimming took 4 bases from V and 1 from J; bases not matched to a gene: 8. From germline, CDR1 is MDHEN and CDR2 SYDVKM. The CDR3 has 17 residues. CDR3 protein: CASSSPGQGYSNQPQHF. The CDR3 DNA reads TGTGCCAGCAGTTCACCCGGACAGGGGTACAGCAATCAGCCCCAGCATTTT.